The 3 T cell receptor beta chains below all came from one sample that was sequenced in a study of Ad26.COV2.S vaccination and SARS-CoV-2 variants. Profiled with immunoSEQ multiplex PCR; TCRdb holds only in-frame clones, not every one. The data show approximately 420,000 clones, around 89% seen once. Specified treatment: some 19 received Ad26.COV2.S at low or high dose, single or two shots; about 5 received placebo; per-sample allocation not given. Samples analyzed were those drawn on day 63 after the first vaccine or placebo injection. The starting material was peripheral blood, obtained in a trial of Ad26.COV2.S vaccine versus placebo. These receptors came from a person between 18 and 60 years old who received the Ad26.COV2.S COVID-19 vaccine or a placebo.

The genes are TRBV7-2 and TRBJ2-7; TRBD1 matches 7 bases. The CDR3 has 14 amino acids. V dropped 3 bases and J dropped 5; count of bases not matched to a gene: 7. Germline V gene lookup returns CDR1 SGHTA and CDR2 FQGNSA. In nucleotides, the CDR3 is TGTGCCAGCAGCTTTCGACAGGGTATCAACGAGCAGTACTTC. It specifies CASSFRQGINEQYF.

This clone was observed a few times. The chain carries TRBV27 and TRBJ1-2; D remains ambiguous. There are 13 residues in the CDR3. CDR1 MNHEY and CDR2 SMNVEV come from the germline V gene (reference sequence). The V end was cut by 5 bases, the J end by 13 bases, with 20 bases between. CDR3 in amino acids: CASSTTIEFEATF. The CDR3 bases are TGTGCCAGCAGTACGACTATCGAGTTCGAGGCCACCTTC.

CDR3 DNA: TGCAGTGCAGAGTACACCGGGGAGCTGTTTTTT. It encodes CSAEYTGELFF. The chain has TRBV20-1 and TRBJ2-2; no definite D call. V was pared by 6 bases and J by 3 bases, with 5 bases between. There are 11 residues in the CDR3. Looked up from germline, CDR1 is DFQATT and CDR2 is SNEGSKA (reference sequence).